These 5 T cell receptor beta chains were sequenced from one sample in a study of cytomegalovirus exposure and HLA in healthy donors. In the PCR, 60 Vbeta and 13 Jbeta primers were used. Only in-frame clones appear in the TCRdb table, and some are missing; sequencing was by immunoSEQ multiplex PCR. The sample includes approximately 160,000 clones, around four fifths of them seen just once. Sequences were obtained from PBMCs. The receptors derive from a woman between 45 and 65 years old in good health and CMV-seropositive.

V usage is TRBV5-1 and J usage is TRBJ2-2; 9 bases match TRBD1. Germline V gene lookup returns CDR1 SGHRS and CDR2 YFSETQ. The CDR3 loop spans 14 amino acids. Germline trimming cut 4 bases from V and 8 bases from J; bases unmatched to any gene: 6. DNA for the CDR3: TGCGCCAGCAGCAGAGGACAGGGGCCAGGGGAGCTGTTTTTT. Amino acids: CASSRGQGPGELFF.

The chain joins TRBV18 to TRBJ1-1, with 10 bases lining up with TRBD1. CDR3 length: 14 amino acids. V lost 6 bases and J lost 1; bases outside the gene matches: 2. The germline V gene encodes CDR1 KGHSH and CDR2 LQKENI. The CDR3 region is CASSRQGANTEAFF. The CDR3 DNA reads TGTGCCAGCTCGCGACAGGGGGCGAACACTGAAGCTTTCTTT. Supplemented by reference TRBV18 and TRBJ1-1, the full variable domain reads NAGVMQNPRHLVRRRGQEARLRCSPMKGHSHVYWYRQLPEEGLKFMVYLQKENIIDESGMPKERFSAEFPKEGPSILRIQQVVRGDSAAYFCASSRQGANTEAFFGQGTRLTVV.

The chain employs TRBV11-2 and TRBJ2-5; possibly TRBD1 for D (6 bases). The CDR3 sequence is 14 residues long. The V gene lost 0 bases and the J gene lost 7 bases, with 12 bases spanning the gap. CDR1 and CDR2 (germline): SGHAT, FQNNGV. CDR3 sequence reads: CASSLEQGLGTQYF. In DNA, the CDR3 is TGTGCCAGCAGCTTAGAACAGGGTCTTGGGACCCAGTACTTC.

The gene calls are TRBV21-1 and TRBJ2-7; TRBD1 is the table's D call, not checked against the DNA. TRBV21-1 is marked as a pseudogene. There are 13 residues in the CDR3. The CDR3 reads CASQGQGPYEQYF. The CDR3 DNA reads TGTGCCAGTCAAGGACAGGGGCCTTACGAGCAGTACTTC.

V gene TRBV5-1 combines with J gene TRBJ1-4, with a tentative D call TRBD1 (6 bases). The V gene's germline CDR1 is SGHRS and CDR2 YFSETQ. The CDR3 length is 14 residues. V was clipped by 2 bases and J by 7 bases, with 12 bases between them. The chain's CDR3 is CASSLQGLGEKLFF. For the CDR3, the DNA is TGCGCCAGCAGCTTACAGGGTCTTGGTGAAAAACTGTTTTTT.